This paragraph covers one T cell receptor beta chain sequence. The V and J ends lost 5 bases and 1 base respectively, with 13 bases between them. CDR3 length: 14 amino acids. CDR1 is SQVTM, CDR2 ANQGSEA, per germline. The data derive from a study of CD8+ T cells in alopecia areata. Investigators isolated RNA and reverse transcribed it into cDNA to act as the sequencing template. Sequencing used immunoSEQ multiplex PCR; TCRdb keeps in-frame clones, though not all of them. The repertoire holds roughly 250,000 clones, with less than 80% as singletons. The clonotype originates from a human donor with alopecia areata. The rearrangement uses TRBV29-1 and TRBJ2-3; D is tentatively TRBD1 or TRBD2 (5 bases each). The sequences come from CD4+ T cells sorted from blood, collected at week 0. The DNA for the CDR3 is TGCAGCGTTTCCGGGACCTCCGGCACAGATACGCAGTATTTT. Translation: CSVSGTSGTDTQYF.